This TCR beta chain is from a study of T-cell reconstitution after alpha-beta-depleted transplantation in children. V dropped 0 bases and J dropped 2; count of bases not matched to a gene: 5. CDR1 is LGHNA and CDR2 is YSLEER in the germline V gene. The CDR3 runs 17 residues. TCRbeta library preparation incorporated unique molecular identifiers. TCRdb recomputed calls from the PCR reads with MiXCR, one row per CDR3 protein. The profile shows around 600,000 distinct CDR3 sequences, roughly 17% of them singletons. The genes are TRBV4-3 and TRBJ2-3, with TRBD2 matching 10 bases. Sample: PBMCs from the stem cell graft donor, taken from the stem cell graft. This clonotype was obtained from a human donor who donated a stem cell graft to a child with acute myeloid leukemia. The DNA of the CDR3 is TGCGCCAGCAGCCAAGATATACTAGCGGGGTACACAGATACGCAGTATTTT. It codes for CASSQDILAGYTDTQYF.